The 2 T cell receptor beta chains below all came from one sample that was sequenced in a study of tumor-infiltrating lymphocytes in localized non-small cell lung cancer. TCRdb keeps only in-frame clones here, not all; method: immunoSEQ multiplex PCR. The profile shows roughly 11,000 clones, 84% of them singletons. Sequencing used lung tumor tissue. Receptors originate from a human donor with non-small cell lung cancer.

V and J are TRBV13 and TRBJ1-1, with 12 bases that match TRBD1. V shed 5 bases, J shed 6 bases, and the junction held 7 bases outside the gene matches. The CDR3 loop spans 15 amino acids. The germline gives CDR1 PRHDT, CDR2 FYEKMQ (reference sequence). CDR3 DNA sequence: TGTGCCAGCAGCCGGGGACAGGGGGCGCTTTCTGAAGCTTTCTTT. This sequence encodes CASSRGQGALSEAFF.

The genes are TRBV10-2 and TRBJ2-2; 7 positions agree with TRBD1. The CDR3 length is 16 residues. Per germline, CDR1 WSHSY and CDR2 SAAADI. V shed 4 bases and J 6 bases; nucleotides not matched to a gene: 11. The CDR3 nucleotides are TGCGCCAGCAGTGTTCTGAACAGGGGTGTCTCCGGGGAGCTGTTTTTT. Protein: CASSVLNRGVSGELFF.